These 15 T cell receptor beta chains were all obtained from the same sample, sequenced in a study of blood T cell repertoires in COVID-19. Method: immunoSEQ multiplex PCR; TCRdb's copy keeps in-frame clones and lacks some. The table includes 210,000 or so clones, over 75% detected once. The sample consisted of peripheral blood. The receptors originated from a man aged 45-60 years who had recovered from COVID-19.

The chain carries TRBV20-1 and TRBJ1-6; the D gene is possibly TRBD1 (5 bases). The CDR3 runs to 15 residues. Germline V gene data show CDR1 as DFQATT and CDR2 as SNEGSKA (reference sequence). V shed 3 bases and J shed 7 bases, with 16 bases lying between them. The CDR3 DNA sequence: TGCAGTGCTAGTCTGGCGGGACTAGGAAATTCACCCCTCCACTTT. Residues: CSASLAGLGNSPLHF.

Only a few counts were recorded for this clone. The V gene is TRBV24-1, the J gene TRBJ2-1, with 10 bases matching TRBD1. Germline trimming cut 5 bases from V and 7 bases from J; bases unmatched to any gene: 10. This CDR3 contains 16 residues. Germline loops: CDR1 KGHDR, CDR2 SFDVKD. The CDR3 region is CATSGLPGQGINEQFF. CDR3 nucleotides: TGTGCCACCAGTGGGCTTCCGGGACAGGGGATTAATGAGCAGTTCTTC.

The V call is TRBV2, the J call TRBJ2-7; 9 bases line up with TRBD2. The CDR3 spans 14 residues. V was pared by 8 bases and J by 0 bases, with 5 bases of the junction left unmatched. Germline assignment: CDR1 SNHLY and CDR2 FYNNEI. CDR3 amino acids: CASGLASHSYEQYF. CDR3 sequence (DNA): TGTGCCAGCGGACTAGCGAGCCACTCCTACGAGCAGTACTTC.

This clone has only a few counts. The genes are TRBV19 and TRBJ2-2; 10 bases map to TRBD2. J gave up 6 bases and V 3 bases, and 7 bases lay outside the gene matches. Germline V lookup: CDR1 LNHDA, CDR2 SQIVND (reference sequence). The CDR3 is 16 amino acids. CDR3 residues: CASSMILAGRAGELFF. CDR3 DNA: TGTGCCAGTAGTATGATACTAGCGGGAAGGGCCGGGGAGCTGTTTTTT. Using reference TRBV19 and TRBJ2-2 for the parts outside the CDR3, the full variable domain is DGGITQSPKYLFRKEGQNVTLSCEQNLNHDAMYWYRQDPGQGLRLIYYSQIVNDFQKGDIAEGYSVSREKKESFPLTVTSAQKNPTAFYLCASSMILAGRAGELFFGEGSRLTVL.

This chain uses TRBV3-1 (or the pseudogene TRBV3-2) with TRBJ2-2; D is possibly TRBD1 (5 bases). Germline lookup yields CDR1 LGHDT and CDR2 YNNKEL (reference sequence). V was clipped by 4 bases and J by 7 bases, with 13 bases between them. CDR3 length: 14 residues. CDR3 sequence reads: CASSPRASGGELFF. For the CDR3, the DNA is TGTGCCAGCAGCCCCAGGGCGTCGGGCGGGGAGCTGTTTTTT.

This rearrangement joins TRBV29-1 to TRBJ1-2; 7 nucleotides agree with TRBD1. The CDR3 runs 13 residues. The trim removed 6 bases at V and 7 bases at J, leaving 11 bases unmatched. Germline lookup yields CDR1 SQVTM and CDR2 ANQGSEA. The CDR3 spells CSVRDSTSGGYTF. CDR3 sequence (DNA): TGCAGCGTAAGGGACAGTACCTCCGGTGGCTACACCTTC.

J is TRBJ2-1 and V is TRBV18; perhaps TRBD2 as D (6 bases). Germline V gene sequence: CDR1 KGHSH, CDR2 LQKENI. The CDR3 spans 14 residues. The ends were cut back, 0 bases at V and 7 bases at J, with 10 bases in the middle. The CDR3 protein is CASSPPTSTNEQFF. The CDR3 DNA reads as TGTGCCAGCTCACCACCAACTAGCACGAATGAGCAGTTCTTC. Full variable domain (remainder filled in from reference TRBV18 and TRBJ2-1): NAGVMQNPRHLVRRRGQEARLRCSPMKGHSHVYWYRQLPEEGLKFMVYLQKENIIDESGMPKERFSAEFPKEGPSILRIQQVVRGDSAAYFCASSPPTSTNEQFFGPGTRLTVL.

The rearrangement joins TRBV5-8 to TRBJ1-2; D is uncertain. The CDR3 spans 16 residues. Trimming pared 0 bases from V and 4 bases from J, leaving 16 bases between. CDR1 SGHTS and CDR2 YDEGEE come from the germline V gene. Written as DNA, the CDR3 is TGTGCCAGCAGCTTGGAGTTTGCGGCCTGGCCCTATGGCTACACCTTC. This gives the protein CASSLEFAAWPYGYTF.

The chain carries TRBV5-1 and TRBJ2-5; 10 bases fit TRBD1. The CDR3 contains 16 residues. J was trimmed by 2 bases and V by 4 bases; bases with no gene match: 8. Germline V gives CDR1 SGHRS, CDR2 YFSETQ. The CDR3 is CASSHSTGGDQETQYF. In nucleotides, the CDR3 is TGCGCCAGCAGCCACTCGACAGGGGGCGATCAAGAGACCCAGTACTTC.

This chain joins TRBV27 and TRBJ2-5, with 9 bases identical to TRBD2. The CDR3 consists of 16 residues. Trimming took 6 bases from V and 5 from J; bases not matched to a gene: 13. The germline gives CDR1 MNHEY, CDR2 SMNVEV (reference sequence). The CDR3 nucleotides read TGTGCCAGCAGCCCCTTTGGGCGGGAGGGCGAGGAGACCCAGTACTTC. Translated, it gives CASSPFGREGEETQYF.

The chain combines TRBV10-3 with TRBJ1-1, with D perhaps matching TRBD1 (5 bases). In germline, CDR1 is ENHRY, CDR2 SYGVKD. This CDR3 region has 15 residues. The V end lost 3 bases, the J end lost 0 bases, and 11 bases lay between the germline ends. Written as DNA, the CDR3 is TGTGCCATCAGTGACTACGGACAAATGAACACTGAAGCTTTCTTT. It yields the protein CAISDYGQMNTEAFF.

V usage is TRBV5-1 and J usage is TRBJ2-1; D remains ambiguous. The CDR3 is 13 amino acids. Trimming stripped 0 bases from V and 6 bases from J, with 7 bases between. Germline lookup yields CDR1 SGHRS and CDR2 YFSETQ. Written as DNA, the CDR3 is TGCGCCAGCAGCTTGGGGGCACCCAATGAGCAGTTCTTC. Its translation is CASSLGAPNEQFF.

The V and J genes are TRBV7-2 and TRBJ1-2, with D possibly being TRBD1 (5 bases). V was clipped by 6 bases and J by 4 bases, with 18 bases between them. CDR3 size: 15 residues. The germline V gene has CDR1 SGHTA and CDR2 FQGNSA. CDR3 protein: CASRQDPSGLYGYTF. Written as DNA, the CDR3 is TGTGCCAGCAGACAGGACCCCTCAGGGCTCTATGGCTACACCTTC.

The gene calls are TRBV25-1 and TRBJ2-1, with 7 bases aligning to TRBD2. CDR1 MGHDK and CDR2 SYGVNS come from the germline V gene. V shed 0 bases and J 10 bases; nucleotides not matched to a gene: 6. This CDR3 is 14 amino acids long. The DNA of the CDR3 is TGTGCCAGCAGTGAATATATCGGGGGGTACGAGCAGTTCTTC. Encoded protein: CASSEYIGGYEQFF.

This CDR3 reads CASSLASGTSGSGEQFF. The DNA of the CDR3 is TGCGCCAGCAGCTTGGCGTCTGGGACTAGCGGGAGTGGTGAGCAGTTCTTC. The J gene is TRBJ2-1, the V gene TRBV5-1; 14 nucleotides align to TRBD2. This CDR3 contains 17 residues. The germline V gene has CDR1 SGHRS and CDR2 YFSETQ. With V trimmed by 0 bases and J by 9 bases, 8 bases remained unmatched.